This T cell receptor beta chain was sequenced during a study of blood T cell repertoires in COVID-19. In the study overall: From the United States, Italy and Spain came samples of acute and convalescent COVID-19. PBMCs, B-cell-depleted T cells, or T cells provided the cDNA or gDNA that made up the material.

Generated by immunoSEQ multiplex PCR, the TCRdb table keeps only in-frame clones and is missing some. The table lists a few hundred thousand clones, approximately 81% of them singletons. The germline V gene encodes CDR1 SGHRS and CDR2 YFSETQ. J lost 4 bases, V lost 4 bases, and 10 bases had no gene match. This CDR3 comprises 17 residues. V usage is TRBV5-1 and J usage is TRBJ1-5, with 11 positions matching TRBD1. The source of this sequence is a woman between 45 and 60 years old who had recovered from COVID-19. The sample consisted of PBMCs or T cells enriched from blood (not recorded which). For the CDR3, the DNA is TGCGCCAGCAGCCCGGGACAGGGGGTTACGGGTAATCAGCCCCAGCATTTT. This encodes CASSPGQGVTGNQPQHF.